The present entry profiles one TCR beta chain with its context. Antigen specificity is unknown. Prior autoimmune disease or systemic immunosuppression barred patients. V lost 2 bases, J lost 8 bases, and 19 bases lay in between. CDR1 and CDR2 from the germline V gene are SQVTM and ANQGSEA. The CDR3 is 15 residues long. These data originate in a study of OX40 agonist ivuxolimab in advanced cancers. About the research overall: In this trial design, patients received ivuxolimab intravenously at 0.01 to 10 mg/kg every 2 weeks.

Study-level points and caveats: CD4+ T cells averaged fewer expanded clones than CD8+ T cells. Nonresponders included some who also had low normalized T-cell clonal expansion.

TCRdb's copy holds only in-frame clones and misses some; the assay was immunoSEQ multiplex PCR. Of around 46,000 clones listed, 91% are singletons. The input for sequencing was CD4+ or CD8+ T cells sorted from blood, taken in a trial of the OX40 agonist ivuxolimab. This clonotype was sampled from an adult with an advanced solid tumor such as melanoma, head and neck, liver or kidney cancer. This chain joins TRBV29-1 and TRBJ2-1, with D maybe TRBD1 (6 bases). The CDR3 loop is CSVELSGTRVYEQFF. CDR3 coding DNA: TGCAGCGTTGAATTATCGGGGACAAGGGTCTATGAGCAGTTCTTC.